One sample yielded the 10 T cell receptor beta chains listed below, sequenced in a study of identical twins. From the 5' RACE reads, TCRdb called clonotypes with MiXCR, one entry per CDR3 protein. The repertoire includes approximately 500,000 distinct CDR3 sequences, about 24% of them detected once, and over 2.5% sits in the top ten. These sequences were also reported in another study, on T cells expressing NK-cell markers.

Sequences were obtained from CD4+ T cells sorted from blood. The receptor source for this set is a woman aged 18-29 years in good health.

V usage is TRBV6-5 and J usage is TRBJ2-7; 7 positions agree with TRBD2. This CDR3 region has 18 residues. CDR1 and CDR2 from the germline V gene are MNHEY and SVGAGI. The junction had 11 bases not matched to a gene; V was cut back by 0 bases and J by 0 bases. CDR3 sequence reads: CASSYSAPGRPSSYEQYF. The CDR3, as DNA: TGTGCCAGCAGTTACTCTGCCCCCGGGAGGCCGAGCTCCTACGAGCAGTACTTC.

This clonotype was counted only a few times. The CDR3 spells CASSWGGFTGELFF. The CDR3 region has the DNA TGTGCCAGCAGTTGGGGGGGCTTCACCGGGGAGCTGTTTTTT. The V and J genes are TRBV12-3 or TRBV12-4 and TRBJ2-2; D perhaps matches TRBD2 (7 bases). CDR3 length: 14 amino acids. V lost 4 bases, J lost 4 bases, and 10 bases lay in between.

V is TRBV11-2 and J is TRBJ2-5, with a tentative D call TRBD2 (6 bases). The CDR3 is 19 amino acids. CDR1 and CDR2 (germline): SGHAT, FQNNGV. V was pared by 2 bases and J by 5 bases, with 27 bases between. The CDR3 nucleotides are TGTGCCAGCAGCTTAAAGACGGTCAAAGCTTCGGGAGAGTTGGAGACCCAGTACTTC. Translated: CASSLKTVKASGELETQYF.

The V gene is TRBV11-2, the J gene TRBJ2-1, with a possible D match to TRBD1 (6 bases). V was cut by 4 bases and J by 7 bases, with 20 bases left in between. The CDR3 is made up of 16 amino acids. Germline V gene sequence: CDR1 SGHAT, CDR2 FQNNGV. CDR3 bases: TGTGCCAGCAGCTCGATCCAGGGGCCGCGATTAAATGAGCAGTTCTTC. Its protein is CASSSIQGPRLNEQFF.

This chain joins TRBV24-1 and TRBJ2-1; 10 nucleotides agree with TRBD2. Unmatched junction bases numbered 4, after V lost 4 bases and J lost 5 bases. Germline-derived CDR1 and CDR2 are KGHDR and SFDVKD. The CDR3 totals 15 residues. In DNA, the CDR3 is TGTGCCACCAGTGACGGACTAGCGGCCAACAATGAGCAGTTCTTC. The encoded protein is CATSDGLAANNEQFF.

This clonotype was recorded a few times. The V gene is TRBV7-6, the J gene TRBJ2-1; weak D call: TRBD2 (6 bases). CDR3 length: 16 residues. The germline V gene encodes CDR1 SGHVS and CDR2 FNYEAQ. V lost 5 bases to trimming and J lost 0 bases, with 14 bases between them. CDR3: CASSLMGLSSYNEQFF. CDR3 nucleotides: TGTGCCAGCAGCCTTATGGGACTTAGCTCCTACAATGAGCAGTTCTTC.

This clonotype has just a few counts. The chain uses TRBV7-2 and TRBJ2-2; 11 bases map to TRBD2. J lost 0 bases, V lost 0 bases, and 6 bases had no gene match. CDR3 length equals 19 residues. CDR1 is SGHTA and CDR2 is FQGNSA in the germline V gene. The CDR3 sequence is CASSLALASGRTNTGELFF. The CDR3 nucleotides are TGTGCCAGCAGCTTAGCGCTGGCTAGCGGGAGGACGAACACCGGGGAGCTGTTTTTT.

This clonotype was counted between two and nine times. The J gene is TRBJ2-3, the V gene TRBV7-9; TRBD1 matches at 7 bases. CDR3 size: 15 residues. V lost 5 bases to trimming and J lost 1 base; unmatched junction nucleotides: 6. From germline, CDR1 is SEHNR and CDR2 FQNEAQ (reference sequence). The chain's CDR3 is CASSLRDSRTDTQYF. CDR3 nucleotides: TGTGCCAGCAGCCTTAGGGACAGCCGCACAGATACGCAGTATTTT.

In its sample, this clonotype was seen a few times. The chain employs TRBV10-3 and TRBJ2-7; D is perhaps TRBD2 (7 bases). Trimming took off 10 bases at V and 3 bases at J, with 16 bases between the two ends. Per germline, CDR1 ENHRY and CDR2 SYGVKD. This CDR3 spans 13 amino acids. The CDR3 sequence: CATGGRQDYEQYF. CDR3 sequence (DNA): TGTGCCACTGGCGGGAGACAGGACTACGAGCAGTACTTC.

The chain couples TRBV25-1 to TRBJ2-1; either TRBD1 or TRBD2 may fit D (5 bases each). With 4 bases removed from V and 10 bases from J, the gap between germline ends came to 11 bases. The CDR3 totals 12 residues. Germline-derived CDR1 and CDR2 are MGHDK and SYGVNS. CDR3: CASSVEGPEQFF. The DNA for the CDR3 is TGTGCCAGCAGTGTAGAGGGGCCGGAGCAGTTCTTC.